Given below is one T cell receptor (beta chain) in context. Its binding antigen is unknown. Base qualities are not at hand, and no much larger clone is one base apart. The method behind the library was the immunoSEQ multiplex PCR assay. Adaptive Biotechnologies performed TCRbeta CDR3 sequencing at survey depth and reported CDR3 sequences, V/J genes, productive frequency, and template counts. TCR beta CDR3 regions were amplified from genomic DNA instead of RNA. The paper's data handling went like this. Jensen-Shannon divergence was used to quantify pairwise repertoire overlap between tissues, with a value of 1 indicating complete divergence and a value of 0 indicating identical repertoires. Tissues were grouped by single-linkage agglomerative hierarchical clustering of pairwise JSD values, and the clustering results were shown as dendrograms. GLIPH2 was applied to all patient samples using simulation_depth 1000, kmer_min_depth 3, and cdr3_length_cutoff 8, and only groups with more than two unique CDR3s were retained. A standardized tissue-overlap score was generated by extrapolating Jaccard GLIPH-group overlap across patients to a standard repertoire size of 1000 clones. Linear mixed-effect models, with tissue as a fixed effect and individual as a random effect, were used to test how diversity related to clinical or experimental variables. TCRdb carries this immuneACCESS record with in-frame sequences only. Its versions omit some clonotypes, under half of them owing to an unresolved V gene in the studies checked, with the rest unexplained. D and trimming were read from the DNA, whereas the V and J calls and clone size are those reported in that table. The sample includes about 3,000 clones, with 75% observed a single time. The top ten clones comprise more than 20% of the sample.

The data stem from a study of tissue T cells after allogeneic stem cell transplantation (dated by TCRdb to between 2022 and 2023). About the study as a whole: All GVHD patients received grafts from donors, several unmodified and three CD34-selected to deplete T cells. The human arm was conducted as a prospective observational study, and neither blinding nor randomization was performed. The study profiled TCR beta repertoires across many tissues from research autopsies of patients with and without GVHD, plus mouse models of GVHD. When multiple samples of a tissue existed, pathologist review of H&E sections prioritized samples with histologically apparent lymphocytes for sequencing.

This sample's time point label indicates: human tissue collected at research (rapid) autopsy. Over a roughly 3-year period, over five adult allo-HCT recipients who had steroid-refractory GVHD were prospectively enrolled in a research-autopsy study. Gastrointestinal GVHD was present in all GVHD patients, each of whom received several lines of GVHD-directed therapy, and roughly 5 of these patients also had skin involvement. Autopsy tissues, which were obtained after a median post-mortem interval of around 9 hours, included GI sites from esophagus to rectum, liver, skin and lymphoid organs including spleen. Autopsy specimens were bisected, with one portion flash-frozen in liquid nitrogen and the rest formalin-fixed; GI outer muscle layers were removed. Genomic DNA was extracted from frozen tissues using the Mag-Bind Blood & Tissue DNA HDQ 96 Kit on a Chemagic 360 or the DNeasy Blood & Tissue Kit. Because of concern about red blood cell contamination, the extracted DNA went through further purification with the Genomic DNA Clean & Concentrator-25 kit.

Trimming at the junction amounts to 7 bases on V and 3 bases on J, and the germline ends lie 6 bases apart. The CDR3 sequence holds 12 residues, the cysteine and phenylalanine included. Only CDR3 DNA is held: 36 bases, read in frame from base 1. Here is what the overall study found, with its caveats: In both patients and mice, T cells from blood and spleen picked up only a limited part of the TCR repertoire that was detected in tissues. A small and clinically heterogeneous patient cohort was studied, and sampling depth was acknowledged as a limitation. Which tissue TCRs were alloreactive or antigen-specific was not determined in the study, and some clones might have been persisting host cells. Few T cell clones were found to be shared across patients, but shared repertoire signatures across patients were revealed in a tissue-specific fashion by motif-based clustering. Within patients, how anatomically similar tissues were was a major factor shaping TCR repertoire composition, regardless of disease or transplant status.

The receptor chain draws on TRBV12-3 or TRBV12-4 and TRBJ2-2; the D gene identity is not certain. The clonotype was recovered from a male patient older than 55 with steroid-refractory graft-versus-host disease after an allogeneic stem cell transplant. Some T cells may be donor cells from the graft after a transplant. This material consisted of small intestine tissue, taken at autopsy. The CDR3 amino acid sequence is: CASTLHTGELFF. The DNA sequence is as follows: TGTGCCAGCACCCTGCACACCGGGGAGCTGTTTTTT.